These T cell receptor beta chains were read from a single sample in a study of resident and recirculating memory T cells in vitiligo. Method: immunoSEQ multiplex PCR; TCRdb's copy keeps in-frame clones and lacks some. The repertoire holds fewer than 85,000 clones, with just over 90% as singletons. Sequenced sample: blood. These receptors originate from a male donor with vitiligo. CDR3s include the opening cysteine and the closing phenylalanine or tryptophan. Each record gives: V gene, J gene, clone size, D gene, CDR3 protein, CDR3 DNA. A D gene is named only where the DNA matches it firmly. Only part of the rows carry a size: once, few, many, or a class if the clone is expanded.

V: TRBV21-1; J: TRBJ2-7; size: NA; D: NA; CDR3: CASSKGPLAGGPGYEQYF; DNA: TGTGCCAGCAGCAAGGGTCCACTAGCGGGAGGGCCTGGCTACGAGCAGTACTTC
V: TRBV4-1; J: TRBJ1-1; size: NA; D: NA; CDR3: CASSQDPGGAGTEAFF; DNA: TGCGCCAGCAGCCAAGATCCGGGGGGCGCGGGCACTGAAGCTTTCTTT
V: TRBV28; J: TRBJ2-7; size: NA; D: NA; CDR3: CASTSTGSEQYF; DNA: TGTGCCAGCACTTCGACAGGTTCCGAGCAGTACTTC
V: TRBV2; J: TRBJ1-1; size: NA; D: NA; CDR3: CASRVTRNTEAFF; DNA: TGTGCCAGCAGGGTTACAAGAAACACTGAAGCTTTCTTT
V: TRBV7-2; J: TRBJ2-7; size: once; D: TRBD2; CDR3: CASSLDSGTTNEQYF; DNA: TGTGCCAGCAGCTTAGATAGCGGGACGACTAATGAGCAGTACTTC
V: TRBV10-2; J: TRBJ2-2; size: NA; D: TRBD1; CDR3: CASSVGQGAAGELFF; DNA: TGCGCCAGCAGTGTTGGGCAGGGGGCAGCCGGGGAGCTGTTTTTT
V: TRBV2; J: TRBJ2-7; size: NA; D: NA; CDR3: CASIGGVSYEQYF; DNA: TGTGCCAGCATAGGGGGGGTTTCCTACGAGCAGTACTTC
V: TRBV7-9; J: TRBJ1-4; size: NA; D: NA; CDR3: CASSLATGYEKLFF; DNA: TGTGCCAGCAGCTTAGCCACCGGGTACGAAAAACTGTTTTTT
V: TRBV5-1; J: TRBJ2-2; size: NA; D: NA; CDR3: CASATPAPANTGELFF; DNA: TGCGCCAGCGCTACCCCAGCGCCAGCGAACACCGGGGAGCTGTTTTTT
V: TRBV5-8; J: TRBJ2-1; size: NA; D: NA; CDR3: CASSPFGRAKTYNEQFF; DNA: TGTGCCAGCAGCCCCTTTGGGCGGGCCAAAACCTACAATGAGCAGTTCTTC
V: TRBV7-8; J: TRBJ1-5; size: NA; D: NA; CDR3: CASSLGRINQPQHF; DNA: TGTGCCAGCAGCCTGGGGCGGATCAATCAGCCCCAGCATTTT
V: TRBV28; J: TRBJ2-4; size: NA; D: NA; CDR3: CASSRAGVRDKNIQYF; DNA: TGTGCCAGCAGCCGAGCAGGTGTCAGGGACAAAAACATTCAGTACTTC
V: TRBV28; J: TRBJ1-5; size: NA; D: NA; CDR3: CASSRTVNSNQPQHF; DNA: TGTGCCAGCAGTCGGACTGTTAATAGCAATCAGCCCCAGCATTTT
V: TRBV5-1; J: TRBJ2-1; size: NA; D: NA; CDR3: CASSLGQPNNEQFF; DNA: TGCGCCAGCAGCTTGGGACAACCAAACAATGAGCAATTCTTC
V: TRBV4-1; J: TRBJ2-1; size: NA; D: TRBD2; CDR3: CASSQGGYLFSGRANEQFF; DNA: TGCGCCAGCAGCCAAGGTGGTTACCTTTTTAGCGGGAGGGCCAATGAGCAGTTCTTC
V: TRBV27; J: TRBJ2-5; size: NA; D: TRBD2; CDR3: CASSPPRTSGRAGETQYF; DNA: TGTGCCAGCAGTCCGCCACGGACTAGCGGGAGGGCAGGGGAGACCCAGTACTTC
V: TRBV27; J: TRBJ2-1; size: NA; D: TRBD1; CDR3: CASSQGQGPFF; DNA: TGTGCCAGCAGTCAGGGACAGGGGCCGTTCTTC
V: TRBV20-1; J: TRBJ1-4; size: NA; D: NA; CDR3: CSASEEKLFF; DNA: TGCAGCGCCTCGGAGGAAAAACTGTTTTTT
V: TRBV7-9; J: TRBJ1-2; size: NA; D: TRBD1; CDR3: CASRATGGINGYTF; DNA: TGTGCCAGCAGGGCGACAGGGGGTATTAATGGCTACACCTTC
V: TRBV14; J: TRBJ1-4; size: NA; D: NA; CDR3: CASSQEGALSDEKLFF; DNA: TGTGCCAGCAGCCAAGAAGGGGCGCTGTCGGATGAAAAACTGTTTTTT
V: TRBV11-2; J: TRBJ2-1; size: once; D: TRBD2; CDR3: CASSARRLAASYNEQFF; DNA: TGTGCCAGCAGCGCCCGGCGGCTAGCGGCCTCCTACAATGAGCAGTTCTTC
V: TRBV7-9; J: TRBJ2-3; size: NA; D: NA; CDR3: CASSFLIGGTSTDTQYF; DNA: TGTGCCAGCAGCTTCTTAATTGGCGGCACTAGCACAGATACGCAGTATTTT
V: TRBV10-3; J: TRBJ1-1; size: NA; D: TRBD1; CDR3: CAITPQGANTEAFF; DNA: TGTGCCATCACACCACAGGGGGCAAACACTGAAGCTTTCTTT
V: TRBV15; J: TRBJ2-6; size: NA; D: NA; CDR3: CATSRDRSGANVLTF; DNA: TGTGCCACCAGCAGGGACAGATCTGGGGCCAACGTCCTGACTTTC
V: TRBV18; J: TRBJ1-1; size: NA; D: NA; CDR3: CASSPMGGTEAFF; DNA: TGTGCCAGCTCACCAATGGGAGGGACTGAAGCTTTCTTT
V: TRBV10-3; J: TRBJ2-5; size: NA; D: TRBD2; CDR3: CAISDRGGQETQYF; DNA: TGTGCCATCAGTGACCGGGGGGGCCAAGAGACCCAGTACTTC
V: TRBV5-5; J: TRBJ2-6; size: NA; D: TRBD1; CDR3: CASSTNPDRAGANVLTF; DNA: TGTGCCAGCAGCACGAACCCGGACAGGGCTGGGGCCAACGTCCTGACTTTC
V: TRBV28; J: TRBJ1-3; size: NA; D: NA; CDR3: CASIPPGNTIYF; DNA: TGTGCCAGCATCCCTCCCGGAAACACCATATATTTT
V: TRBV7-9; J: TRBJ2-2; size: NA; D: NA; CDR3: CASSLGPGELFF; DNA: TGTGCCAGCAGCTTGGGCCCCGGGGAGCTGTTTTTT
V: TRBV13; J: TRBJ1-1; size: NA; D: NA; CDR3: CASSLKTRGTEAFF; DNA: TGTGCCAGCAGCTTAAAAACCCGAGGAACTGAAGCTTTCTTT
V: TRBV11-1; J: TRBJ2-7; size: NA; D: TRBD2; CDR3: CASSSRGGTNEQYF; DNA: TGTGCCAGCAGCTCCCGCGGGGGAACGAACGAGCAGTACTTC
V: TRBV6-1; J: TRBJ1-5; size: NA; D: NA; CDR3: CASSTGYSNQPQHF; DNA: TGTGCCAGCAGTACAGGCTATAGCAATCAGCCCCAGCATTTT
V: TRBV4-2; J: TRBJ1-1; size: few; D: NA; CDR3: CASSPVGGHPEAFF; DNA: TGTGCCAGCAGTCCCGTCGGGGGTCACCCTGAAGCTTTCTTT
V: TRBV27; J: TRBJ1-2; size: once; D: NA; CDR3: CASSLSGANYGYTF; DNA: TGTGCCAGCAGTTTATCGGGAGCTAACTATGGCTACACCTTC
V: TRBV9; J: TRBJ2-3; size: NA; D: TRBD2; CDR3: CASSAQAGEADTQYF; DNA: TGTGCCAGCAGCGCCCAAGCGGGAGAGGCAGATACGCAGTATTTT
V: TRBV6-6; J: TRBJ2-1; size: NA; D: NA; CDR3: CASSYSPRTPNEQFF; DNA: TGTGCCAGCAGTTACTCCCCCCGGACTCCGAATGAGCAGTTCTTC
V: TRBV10-1; J: TRBJ2-1; size: once; D: TRBD2; CDR3: CASSGSGTRMRSYNEQFF; DNA: TGCGCCAGCAGCGGATCCGGGACTAGAATGCGCTCCTACAATGAGCAGTTCTTC
V: TRBV27; J: TRBJ1-1; size: NA; D: NA; CDR3: CASSLSTGNTEAFF; DNA: TGTGCCAGCAGTTTATCGACAGGGAACACTGAAGCTTTCTTT
V: TRBV28; J: TRBJ2-7; size: NA; D: TRBD1; CDR3: CASSKGQVTYEQYF; DNA: TGTGCCAGCAGTAAGGGACAGGTTACCTACGAGCAGTACTTC
V: TRBV11-2; J: TRBJ2-1; size: NA; D: TRBD1; CDR3: CASSRRDRLSYNEQFF; DNA: TGTGCCAGCAGCCGACGGGACAGGTTGTCCTACAATGAGCAGTTCTTC
V: TRBV7-6; J: TRBJ2-1; size: NA; D: TRBD2; CDR3: CASSLEGTSSYNEQFF; DNA: TGTGCCAGCAGCTTAGAGGGGACTAGCTCCTACAATGAGCAGTTCTTC
V: TRBV19; J: TRBJ1-5; size: few; D: NA; CDR3: CASRRESQPQHF; DNA: TGTGCCAGTAGGCGGGAGAGTCAGCCCCAGCATTTT
V: TRBV30; J: TRBJ2-7; size: NA; D: NA; CDR3: CAWNRESEQYF; DNA: TGTGCCTGGAACAGGGAAAGCGAGCAGTACTTC
V: TRBV7-3; J: TRBJ2-2; size: NA; D: TRBD2; CDR3: CASSLGPRGAGGYTGELFF; DNA: TGTGCCAGCAGCTTGGGACCCCGGGGAGCGGGAGGGTACACCGGGGAGCTGTTTTTT
V: TRBV7-3; J: TRBJ2-7; size: NA; D: TRBD1; CDR3: CASSVTGGAPHEQYF; DNA: TGTGCCAGCAGCGTAACAGGGGGCGCACCCCACGAGCAGTACTTC
V: TRBV28; J: TRBJ2-1; size: many; D: TRBD2; CDR3: CASSRREGRNEQFF; DNA: TGTGCCAGCAGTAGGCGGGAGGGCCGCAATGAGCAGTTCTTC
V: TRBV10-1; J: TRBJ2-7; size: NA; D: TRBD2; CDR3: CASSEFGGRPYEQYF; DNA: TGCGCCAGCAGTGAATTCGGCGGGAGGCCCTACGAGCAGTACTTC
V: TRBV6-5; J: TRBJ1-5; size: NA; D: NA; CDR3: CASSSSPSGNQPQHF; DNA: TGTGCCAGCAGTTCCTCACCGTCAGGGAATCAGCCCCAGCATTTT
V: TRBV28; J: TRBJ2-1; size: NA; D: TRBD1; CDR3: CATTTGGSYNEQFF; DNA: TGTGCCACAACTACAGGGGGCTCCTACAATGAGCAGTTCTTC
V: TRBV5-1; J: TRBJ1-4; size: NA; D: TRBD1; CDR3: CASSFGQGGEKLFF; DNA: TGCGCCAGCAGCTTCGGACAGGGGGGTGAAAAACTGTTTTTT
V: TRBV27; J: TRBJ1-5; size: NA; D: NA; CDR3: CASTGCGKHF; DNA: TGTGCCAGTACAGGGTGTGGTAAGCATTTT
V: TRBV28; J: TRBJ2-7; size: NA; D: NA; CDR3: CASSQVLYEQYF; DNA: TGTGCCAGCTCACAGGTATTGTACGAGCAGTACTTC
V: TRBV15; J: TRBJ2-6; size: NA; D: NA; CDR3: CATSRDFGANVLTF; DNA: TGTGCCACCAGCAGGGACTTTGGGGCCAACGTCCTGACTTTC
V: TRBV28; J: TRBJ2-7; size: few; D: NA; CDR3: CASRMDSPYEQYF; DNA: TGTGCCAGCAGAATGGACTCCCCCTACGAGCAGTACTTC
V: TRBV7-2; J: TRBJ1-1; size: NA; D: NA; CDR3: CASSQYGHGGAFF; DNA: TGTGCCAGCAGCCAATACGGACACGGCGGCGCTTTCTTT